These 25 T cell receptor beta chains share one sample of origin, sequenced in a study of cytomegalovirus exposure and HLA in healthy donors. Researchers ran the PCR with 60 Vbeta and 13 Jbeta primers. Data came from immunoSEQ multiplex PCR; TCRdb stores just in-frame clones and leaves some out. Seen here are around 140,000 clones, 80% observed once, and the top ten hold around 4.1%. The sample consisted of PBMCs. The receptors originated from a man between 35 and 55 years old in good health and CMV-seronegative.

This rearrangement joins TRBV19 to TRBJ2-3, with TRBD1 identical over 11 bases. The CDR3 spans 15 residues. Trimming took 5 bases from V and 2 from J; bases not matched to a gene: 3. From germline, CDR1 is LNHDA and CDR2 SQIVND (reference sequence). Here the CDR3 reads CASSYGQGATDTQYF. DNA of the CDR3: TGTGCCAGTAGTTATGGACAGGGGGCCACAGATACGCAGTATTTT.

The sample holds a few counts of this clone. V usage is TRBV18 and J usage is TRBJ2-1; 11 bases are shared with TRBD2. Unmatched junction bases numbered 16, after V lost 2 bases and J lost 10 bases. The CDR3 is 18 residues long. Looked up from germline, CDR1 is KGHSH and CDR2 is LQKENI. CDR3 sequence reads: CASSPFRLEATSGEEQFF. CDR3 in DNA: TGTGCCAGCTCACCATTTCGGTTGGAAGCGACTAGCGGGGAGGAGCAGTTCTTC.

The CDR3 loop reads CASTFSKGNSYEQYF. The CDR3 DNA sequence: TGTGCCAGTACCTTCTCGAAGGGGAATTCATACGAGCAGTACTTC. The chain employs TRBV19 and TRBJ2-7; D possibly corresponds to TRBD1 (5 bases). Germline lookup yields CDR1 LNHDA and CDR2 SQIVND (reference sequence). The CDR3 is 15 residues long. The V end was cut by 7 bases, the J end by 4 bases, with 20 bases between.

The rearrangement joins TRBV2 to TRBJ2-3; the match to TRBD1 covers 9 bases. The J segment lost 1 base and the V segment lost 10 bases, leaving 6 bases of the junction unmatched. Per germline, CDR1 SNHLY and CDR2 FYNNEI. The CDR3 totals 14 residues. CDR3 protein: CANLRDRGTDTQYF. Here the CDR3 DNA reads TGTGCCAACCTCCGGGACAGGGGCACAGATACGCAGTATTTT.

This clone was seen only a few times. For the CDR3, the DNA is TGCGCCAGCAGCCAACAAACAGCCTCAACTAATGAAAAACTGTTTTTT. Its protein product is CASSQQTASTNEKLFF. The gene calls are TRBV4-3 and TRBJ1-4, with D unresolved. V shed 2 bases and J shed 0 bases, with 10 bases lying between them. Germline V gene sequence: CDR1 LGHNA, CDR2 YSLEER. The CDR3 contains 16 residues.

J is TRBJ2-7 and V is TRBV5-1; the match to TRBD2 covers 13 bases. The CDR3 contains 16 residues. The trim removed 5 bases at V and 6 bases at J, leaving 11 bases unmatched. Germline values: CDR1 SGHRS, CDR2 YFSETQ. In DNA form, the CDR3 reads TGCGCCAGCAGAACAACGTCCGGGACTAGCGGGGCCGAGCAGTACTTC. Translation gives CASRTTSGTSGAEQYF.

This clone has a single count. V usage is TRBV27 and J usage is TRBJ1-2; D is possibly TRBD1 (5 bases). This CDR3 is 14 amino acids long. CDR1 and CDR2 (germline): MNHEY, SMNVEV (reference sequence). The V end was cut by 3 bases, the J end by 4 bases, with 12 bases between. CDR3 sequence (DNA): TGTGCCAGCAGTTTCCGTTATGACAGCTATGGCTACACCTTC. Translation: CASSFRYDSYGYTF.

The chain employs TRBV7-3 and TRBJ2-3, with 12 bases identical to TRBD2. The CDR3 totals 14 residues. V lost 5 bases to trimming and J lost 7 bases; unmatched junction nucleotides: 4. Germline CDR1 SGHTA, CDR2 FQGTGA. The CDR3 spells CASSPGLAGNTQYF. CDR3 nucleotides: TGTGCCAGCAGCCCTGGACTAGCGGGGAATACGCAGTATTTT.

The CDR3 DNA reads as TGTGCCAGCAGCTTAGCGAGGCATCCCGGTAATGAAAAACTGTTTTTT. It translates to CASSLARHPGNEKLFF. The chain has TRBV7-2 and TRBJ1-4; D unresolved. Germline V lookup: CDR1 SGHTA, CDR2 FQGNSA. The CDR3 sequence is 16 residues long. Trimming removed 0 bases from V and 4 bases from J, with 12 bases in between.

This clone has only a few counts. The CDR3 loop reads CASTDRGMSEQYF. The CDR3 DNA reads TGTGCCAGCACGGACAGGGGGATGTCCGAGCAGTACTTC. The rearrangement uses TRBV2 and TRBJ2-7; 10 bases agree with TRBD1. This CDR3 spans 13 amino acids. J gave up 6 bases and V 7 bases, and 6 bases lay outside the gene matches. CDR1 is SNHLY and CDR2 is FYNNEI in the germline V gene.

The gene calls are TRBV5-1 and TRBJ2-5; D is ambiguous. The J call may not be correct, given that the DNA end is closer to TRBJ2-7. The V gene's germline CDR1 is SGHRS and CDR2 YFSETQ. The CDR3 contains 17 residues. The CDR3 DNA sequence: TGCGCCAGCAGCTTGGGCCCAGCCGCGGATATATCCTACGAGCAGTACTTC. This encodes CASSLGPAADISYEQYF.

The rearrangement joins TRBV7-9 to TRBJ1-2; TRBD1 agrees at 7 bases. This CDR3 comprises 15 residues. Germline CDR1 SEHNR, CDR2 FQNEAQ (reference sequence). With V trimmed by 0 bases and J by 4 bases, 5 bases remained unmatched. The CDR3 DNA is TGTGCCAGCAGCTTAGCCGTTTCAGGGGGCTATGGCTACACCTTC. Protein: CASSLAVSGGYGYTF.

The V gene is TRBV30, the J gene TRBJ1-1, with TRBD1 as a possible D gene (6 bases). V shed 5 bases and J shed 1 base, with 14 bases lying between them. Germline-derived CDR1 and CDR2 are GTSNPN and SVGIG (reference sequence). There are 14 residues in the CDR3. The DNA for the CDR3 is TGTGCCTGGTCTGAGGGACACCGGAACACTGAAGCTTTCTTT. Its translation: CAWSEGHRNTEAFF.

CDR3 region: CASSIQRGTEAFF. CDR3 in DNA: TGTGCCAGTAGTATCCAAAGGGGCACTGAAGCTTTCTTT. V usage is TRBV19 and J usage is TRBJ1-1; D perhaps matches TRBD1 (5 bases). The CDR3 is made up of 13 amino acids. The germline V and J ends were trimmed by 3 bases and 4 bases, with 9 bases remaining between them. Germline CDR1 and CDR2: LNHDA and SQIVND (reference sequence).

The chain links TRBV9 to TRBJ2-3, with D possibly matching TRBD2 (5 bases). The germline V and J ends were trimmed by 6 bases and 0 bases, with 17 bases remaining between them. This CDR3 is 16 amino acids long. In germline, CDR1 is SGDLS, CDR2 YYNGEE. The CDR3 DNA sequence: TGTGCCAGCACCGAGGGTGGCTACCCGAGCACAGATACGCAGTATTTT. Its translation: CASTEGGYPSTDTQYF.

This chain connects TRBV10-3 to TRBJ2-5; possibly TRBD1 for D (6 bases). Trimming removed 3 bases at V and 5 bases at J, with 13 bases between. Germline CDR1 is ENHRY and CDR2 is SYGVKD. CDR3 size: 14 residues. The DNA for the CDR3 is TGTGCCATCAGTGATACCCAGGGGAAGGAGACCCAGTACTTC. Its translation is CAISDTQGKETQYF.

This clone appeared a single time. The J gene is TRBJ2-7, the V gene TRBV7-9, with D unclear. Looked up from germline, CDR1 is SEHNR and CDR2 is FQNEAQ (reference sequence). CDR3 length equals 12 residues. V was cut by 3 bases and J by 3 bases, with 6 bases left in between. The CDR3 DNA reads TGTGCCAGCAGCTTCCCGAGCTACGAGCAGTACTTC. Translating gives CASSFPSYEQYF.

On this clone: The same CDR3 can be traced to other DNA sequences in this sample. The chain uses TRBV29-1 and TRBJ2-5; TRBD2 is a possible D gene (6 bases). Trimming shortened V by 4 bases and J by 3 bases, and 9 bases separated the two germline ends. Germline assignment: CDR1 SQVTM and CDR2 ANQGSEA. The length of the CDR3 is 12 residues. This CDR3 reads CSVVGGEETQYF. The CDR3 DNA follows: TGCAGCGTTGTGGGCGGGGAAGAGACCCAGTACTTC.

The chain employs TRBV4-1 and TRBJ2-7; D is possibly TRBD1 (5 bases). V was clipped by 3 bases and J by 4 bases, with 13 bases between them. Looked up from germline, CDR1 is MGHRA and CDR2 is YSYEKL. The CDR3 has 14 residues. The DNA for the CDR3 is TGCGCCAGCAGCCAGGAGACAGCCTATTACGAGCAGTACTTC. Translating it yields CASSQETAYYEQYF.

With respect to this clone: The sample contains more than one DNA sequence encoding this CDR3. This chain links TRBV6-6 with TRBJ1-2; tentatively, D is TRBD1 (6 bases). The ends were cut back, 6 bases at V and 3 bases at J, with 11 bases in the middle. The CDR3 is 13 residues long. Germline V gives CDR1 MNHNY, CDR2 SVGAGI (reference sequence). The CDR3 DNA follows: TGTGCCAGCAGCCCGACAGGCGACTATGGCTACACCTTC. As protein: CASSPTGDYGYTF.

The chain uses TRBV7-2 and TRBJ1-2; tentatively, D is TRBD1 (5 bases). The V end was cut by 4 bases, the J end by 4 bases, with 13 bases between. The germline gives CDR1 SGHTA, CDR2 FQGNSA. The CDR3 covers 14 residues. The CDR3 sequence is CASSSEGRSYGYTF. The CDR3 coding sequence is TGTGCCAGCAGCTCGGAGGGGCGGAGCTATGGCTACACCTTC. The whole variable domain, filled in from reference TRBV7-2 and TRBJ1-2, reads GAGVSQSPSNKVTEKGKDVELRCDPISGHTALYWYRQSLGQGLEFLIYFQGNSAPDKSGLPSDRFSAERTGGSVSTLTIQRTQQEDSAVYLCASSSEGRSYGYTFGSGTRLTVV.

The CDR3 reads CASSIYPPELPGNEQFF. The CDR3 coding sequence is TGTGCCAGTAGTATATATCCGCCCGAACTCCCGGGCAATGAGCAGTTCTTC. The chain uses TRBV19 and TRBJ2-1; no clear D gene. Trimming took off 2 bases at V and 6 bases at J, with 20 bases between the two ends. Germline assignment: CDR1 LNHDA and CDR2 SQIVND (reference sequence). The CDR3 has 17 amino acids.

The V call is TRBV5-1, the J call TRBJ2-1; 11 bases line up with TRBD1. Germline V CDR1 and CDR2: SGHRS, YFSETQ. This CDR3 has 14 amino acids. V was pared by 4 bases and J by 10 bases, with 7 bases of the junction left unmatched. For the CDR3, the DNA is TGCGCCAGCAGCACGGGACAGGGGGTTGGGGAGCAGTTCTTC. This encodes CASSTGQGVGEQFF.

This sequence joins TRBV5-8 and TRBJ1-3; D gene unclear. The CDR3 runs 13 residues. Germline V gene data show CDR1 as SGHTS and CDR2 as YDEGEE. The germline V and J ends were trimmed by 2 bases and 4 bases, with 7 bases remaining between them. The CDR3 nucleotides are TGTGCCAGCAGCTTCACGGGAGGAAACACCATATATTTT. It codes for CASSFTGGNTIYF. Drawing the rest from reference TRBV5-8 and TRBJ1-3, the complete variable domain is EAGVTQSPTHLIKTRGQQATLRCSPISGHTSVYWYQQALGLGLQFLLWYDEGEERNRGNFPPRFSGRQFPNYSSELNVNALELEDSALYLCASSFTGGNTIYFGEGSWLTVV.

The table lists this clone with a few counts. The V call is TRBV6-5, the J call TRBJ2-1; 8 nucleotides align to TRBD1. There are 13 residues in the CDR3. With V trimmed by 7 bases and J by 6 bases, 5 bases remained unmatched. Per germline, CDR1 MNHEY and CDR2 SVGAGI. As DNA, the CDR3 is TGTGCCAGCAAGAGGGACAGGAGCAATGAGCAGTTCTTC. Translation: CASKRDRSNEQFF.